The rows below give T cell receptor beta chains drawn from one sample of a study of CD8 T cells in Susac syndrome. TCRdb reprocessed the immunoSEQ multiplex PCR reads with MiXCR, giving one entry per CDR3 protein. The sample shows about 400,000 distinct CDR3 sequences, 85% to 90% of them seen only once. Sequenced sample: CD8+ T cells from PBMCs. The receptor set was obtained from a human donor with multiple sclerosis. CDR3s include the opening cysteine and the closing phenylalanine or tryptophan. The D gene is left open where the match is weak. Size is stated for part of the rows, as once, few or many counts, or as a class when the clone is expanded.

NA | few | TRBJ1-2 | TRBV7-6 | TGTGCCAGCAGCTTAGAAGGGTGGGAGTTAGTCTCTAACTATGGCTACACCTTC | CASSLEGWELVSNYGYTF
NA | NA | TRBJ2-1 | TRBV19 | TGTGCCAGCGCAACAGGCGCTTCCTACAATGAGCAGTTCTTC | CASATGASYNEQFF
NA | NA | TRBJ1-2 | TRBV4-1 | TGCGCCAGCAGCCAAGTTCACGGGGGCGCGGGAGGTGGCTACACCTTC | CASSQVHGGAGGGYTF
TRBD2 | NA | TRBJ2-1 | TRBV5-6 | TGTGCCAGCAGCCGGTTCTTAATCGGGAGGATCGACAATGAGCAGTTCTTC | CASSRFLIGRIDNEQFF
NA | few | TRBJ2-5 | TRBV19 | TGTGCCAGTAGTTCATACGAAAATGACTGGCAAGAGACCCAGTACTTC | CASSSYENDWQETQYF
NA | NA | TRBJ2-3 | TRBV13 | TGTGCCAGCAGCTTAGGTGAAGATACGCAGTATTTT | CASSLGEDTQYF
NA | NA | TRBJ1-5 | TRBV27 | TGTGCCAGCAGTTTTGGATCGAGGGGCCAGCCCCAGCATTTT | CASSFGSRGQPQHF
NA | once | TRBJ2-5 | TRBV4-1 | TGCGCCAGCAGCCAAGATCAGGGCCATAGTGAGACCCAGTACTTC | CASSQDQGHSETQYF
NA | NA | TRBJ1-5 | TRBV6-1 | TGTGCCAGCAGTGAATGGTTCAATCAGCCCCAGCATTTT | CASSEWFNQPQHF
NA | NA | TRBJ2-7 | TRBV12-3/TRBV12-4 | TGTGCCAGCAGAAACCTTGACAGTTACGAGCAGTACTTC | CASRNLDSYEQYF
TRBD1 | NA | TRBJ2-3 | TRBV10-3 | TGTGCCACCCACAGGGGGCTCACAGATACGCAGTATTTT | CATHRGLTDTQYF
NA | once | TRBJ2-3 | TRBV7-8 | TGTGCCAGCAGCCCCGACAACACAGATACGCAGTATTTT | CASSPDNTDTQYF
NA | NA | TRBJ1-6 | TRBV27 | TGTGCCACCTCCTCCGGGATCTATAATTCACCCCTCCACTTT | CATSSGIYNSPLHF
NA | NA | TRBJ1-5 | TRBV4-1 | TGCGCCAGCAGCCACGGACTCTGGGGTCAGCCCCAGCATTTT | CASSHGLWGQPQHF
NA | once | TRBJ1-4 | TRBV28 | TGTGCCAGCAGTTTGGGGGTTGGTGTCGCTAATGAAAAACTGTTTTTT | CASSLGVGVANEKLFF
NA | once | TRBJ2-7 | TRBV6-1 | TGTGCCAGCAGTGAAAAACCCCGGCAGTACGAGCAGTACTTC | CASSEKPRQYEQYF
NA | NA | TRBJ2-7 | TRBV27 | TGTGCCAGCAGTTTATCCCGACAGGAGGCTTCCTACGAGCAGTACTTC | CASSLSRQEASYEQYF
NA | NA | TRBJ1-1 | TRBV27 | TGTGCCAGCAGTTTATCGGGCGGGGGGCACACTGAAGCTTTCTTT | CASSLSGGGHTEAFF
TRBD1 | NA | TRBJ1-5 | TRBV9 | TGTGCCAGCAGCGGGACAGGGGCTCATAATCAGCCCCAGCATTTT | CASSGTGAHNQPQHF
NA | NA | TRBJ2-1 | TRBV25-1 | TGTGCCAGCGCAAGACAGTCCTACGGTGAGCAGTTCTTC | CASARQSYGEQFF
TRBD2 | NA | TRBJ2-1 | TRBV5-6 | TGTGCCAGCGGGAGGGCGGCTTTTTACAATGAGCAGTTCTTC | CASGRAAFYNEQFF
TRBD1 | NA | TRBJ1-1 | TRBV6-1 | TGTGCCAGCAGACAGGGGTACACTGAAGCTTTCTTT | CASRQGYTEAFF
NA | NA | TRBJ1-5 | TRBV28 | TGTGCCAGCAGTTTAGGGCGGCTGGGGGCGTGGGAGAGCAATCAGCCCCAGCATTTT | CASSLGRLGAWESNQPQHF
NA | once | TRBJ1-2 | TRBV5-1 | TGCGCCAGCAGCTTGCTACTTCTGTATGGCTACACCTTC | CASSLLLLYGYTF
NA | once | TRBJ2-7 | TRBV4-1 | TGCGCCAGCAGCCAAGGAACGGGATTCATCGAGCAGTACTTC | CASSQGTGFIEQYF
TRBD1 | NA | TRBJ2-7 | TRBV20-1 | TGCAGTGCTAGAGATCACCGGGACAGTTCCTACGAGCAGTACTTC | CSARDHRDSSYEQYF
NA | NA | TRBJ2-1 | TRBV27 | TGTGCCAGCAGTTTATCCCCCTGGGGGGCCTCTGGGGAGCAGTTCTTC | CASSLSPWGASGEQFF
NA | NA | TRBJ2-1 | TRBV3-1 | TGTGCCAGCAGCCAAGATGGGGATTGGGATGAGCAGTTCTTC | CASSQDGDWDEQFF
TRBD2 | NA | TRBJ2-1 | TRBV13 | TGTGCCAGCAGCCCGGGCCCGTTACTAGCGGGGGGCAATGAGCAGTTCTTC | CASSPGPLLAGGNEQFF